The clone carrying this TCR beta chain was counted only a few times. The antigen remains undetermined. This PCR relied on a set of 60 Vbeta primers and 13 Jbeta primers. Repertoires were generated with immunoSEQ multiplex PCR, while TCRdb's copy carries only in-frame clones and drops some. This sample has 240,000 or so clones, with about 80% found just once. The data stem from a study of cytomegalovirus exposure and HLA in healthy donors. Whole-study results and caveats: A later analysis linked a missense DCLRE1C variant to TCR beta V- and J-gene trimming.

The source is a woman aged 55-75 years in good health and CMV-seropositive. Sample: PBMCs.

The CDR3 coding sequence is TGTGCCAGCAGTTACTCTACTTCAGATACGCAGTATTTT. Amino acid sequence: CASSYSTSDTQYF. The chain recombines TRBV6-6 with TRBJ2-3; D gene unclear. The CDR3 has 13 amino acids. With 0 bases removed from V and 4 bases from J, the gap between germline ends came to 5 bases. Germline lookup yields CDR1 MNHNY and CDR2 SVGAGI (reference sequence).